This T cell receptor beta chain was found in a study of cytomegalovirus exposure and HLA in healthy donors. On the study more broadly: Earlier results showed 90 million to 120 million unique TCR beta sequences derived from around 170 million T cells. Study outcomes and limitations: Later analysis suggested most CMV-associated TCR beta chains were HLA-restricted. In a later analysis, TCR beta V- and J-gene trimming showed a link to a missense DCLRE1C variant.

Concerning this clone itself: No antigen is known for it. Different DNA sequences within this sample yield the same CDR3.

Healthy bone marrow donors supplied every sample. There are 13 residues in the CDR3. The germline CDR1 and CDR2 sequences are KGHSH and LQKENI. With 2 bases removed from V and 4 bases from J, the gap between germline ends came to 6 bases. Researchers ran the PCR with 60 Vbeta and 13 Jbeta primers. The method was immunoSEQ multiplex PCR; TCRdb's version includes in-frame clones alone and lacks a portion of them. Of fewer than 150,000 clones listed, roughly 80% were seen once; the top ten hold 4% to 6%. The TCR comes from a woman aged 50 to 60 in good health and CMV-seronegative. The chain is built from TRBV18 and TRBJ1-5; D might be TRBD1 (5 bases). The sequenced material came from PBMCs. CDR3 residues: CASSPGANQPQHF. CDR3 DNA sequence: TGTGCCAGCTCACCAGGGGCAAATCAGCCCCAGCATTTT.